This T cell receptor beta chain comes out of a study of T cells after yellow fever vaccination. Study-wide results and caveats: The booster saw the reappearance of most primary-vaccination clones (approximately 97% CD4, roughly 90% CD8). Abundant bulk-derived clonotypes could contaminate FACS-sorted repertoires.

This CDR3 comprises 15 residues. The J segment lost 2 bases and the V segment lost 6 bases, leaving 9 bases of the junction unmatched. This clonotype has just a few counts. Its antigen remains unknown. Via MiXCR, TCRdb re-called the 5' RACE reads, giving one row per CDR3 protein. The sample has about 330,000 distinct CDR3 sequences, about 4% seen once. The chain is built from TRBV12-3 or TRBV12-4 and TRBJ1-2; 7 positions match TRBD1. This receptor was taken from a man younger than 30 who received the YFV17D yellow fever vaccine. Sequenced here: PBMCs, sampled 5 days after the yellow fever booster vaccination. The CDR3 region is CASRYPGQRNYGYTF. In DNA, the CDR3 is TGTGCCAGCAGGTACCCGGGACAGCGAAACTATGGCTACACCTTC.